Only a few counts were recorded for the clone carrying this T cell receptor beta chain. Its antigen is not identified. Documented time point: sample taken at primary tumor resection. The approximately 67 donors had untreated early-stage non-small cell lung cancer. Researchers sequenced whole RNA taken from tumor, nontumor lung or frozen PBMC without sorting. These data are taken from a study of spatial heterogeneity in lung cancer. In the study overall: For tumor regions, TCR transcript counts showed a strong correlation with a T cell module score derived from matched bulk RNA-seq.

TCRdb re-analysed the 5' RACE reads in MiXCR, keeping a single row per CDR3 protein. The data contain roughly 8,000 distinct CDR3 sequences, 8.2% of them singletons. V lost 2 bases and J lost 5; bases outside the gene matches: 5. Germline-derived CDR1 and CDR2 are SGHRS and YFSETQ. The CDR3 covers 15 residues. Study findings and constraints: Counts that tracked tumor mutation counts were those of expanded intratumoral alpha and beta TCRs. Expanded TCR counts, ubiquitous and regional, correlated respectively with ubiquitous and regional nonsynonymous mutation counts.

This rearrangement joins TRBV5-1 to TRBJ2-1; 9 bases map to TRBD1. Sequenced here: lung tumor tissue, sampled at surgery. The sequence derives from a male donor with early-stage non-small cell lung cancer. The CDR3 loop reads CASSLGQGNHNEQFF. The CDR3 coding sequence is TGCGCCAGCAGCTTAGGACAGGGGAATCACAATGAGCAGTTCTTC.